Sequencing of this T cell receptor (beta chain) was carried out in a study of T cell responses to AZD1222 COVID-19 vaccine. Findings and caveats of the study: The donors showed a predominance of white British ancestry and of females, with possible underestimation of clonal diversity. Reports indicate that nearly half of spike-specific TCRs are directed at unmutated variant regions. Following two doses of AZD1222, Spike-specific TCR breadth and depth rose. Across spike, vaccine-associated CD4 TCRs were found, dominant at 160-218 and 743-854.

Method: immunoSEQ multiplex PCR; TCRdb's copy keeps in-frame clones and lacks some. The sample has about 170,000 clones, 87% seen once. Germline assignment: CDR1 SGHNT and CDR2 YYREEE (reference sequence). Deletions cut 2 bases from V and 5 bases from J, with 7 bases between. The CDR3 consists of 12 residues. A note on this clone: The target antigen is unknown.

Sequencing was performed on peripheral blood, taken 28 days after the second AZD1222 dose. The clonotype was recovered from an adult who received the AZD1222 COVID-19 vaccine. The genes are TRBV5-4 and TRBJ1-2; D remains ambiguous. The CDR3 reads CASSLEGYGYTF. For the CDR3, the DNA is TGTGCCAGCAGCTTAGAAGGGTATGGCTACACCTTC.